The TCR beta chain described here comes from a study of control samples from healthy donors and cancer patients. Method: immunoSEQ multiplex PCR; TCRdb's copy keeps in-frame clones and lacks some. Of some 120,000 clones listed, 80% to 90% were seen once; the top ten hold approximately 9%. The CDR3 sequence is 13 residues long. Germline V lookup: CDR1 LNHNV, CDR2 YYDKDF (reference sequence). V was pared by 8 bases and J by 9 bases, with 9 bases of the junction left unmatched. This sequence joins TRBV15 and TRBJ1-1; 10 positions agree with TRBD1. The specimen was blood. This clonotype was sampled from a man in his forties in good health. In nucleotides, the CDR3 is TGTGCCACCCGAGGGACAGGGGTTCAGAAAGCTTTCTTT. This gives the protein CATRGTGVQKAFF.